The T cell receptor (beta chain) under discussion was sequenced for a study of Graves' ophthalmopathy and Graves' hyperthyroidism. The study, taken as a whole, reports: Ophthalmopathy could be told apart from stable hyperthyroidism by a 13-signature model (approximately 90% sensitivity, roughly 80% specificity).

This clonotype was counted at least ten times. No antigen is known for it. From RNA, the CDR3 regions of TCR beta chains were amplified and sequenced. RT-PCR in the first round used HTBI primers; a second-round multiplex PCR followed. TCRdb analysed the multiplex PCR reads with MiXCR anew, one entry per CDR3 protein. This sample has over a million distinct CDR3 sequences, with about 38% found just once. CDR1 SGHTA and CDR2 FQGNSA come from the germline V gene. V trimming: 5 bases; J trimming: 5 bases; junction bases outside the gene matches: 10. The CDR3 length is 15 residues. The sequenced material came from peripheral blood or thyroid tissue (not recorded which). This receptor was identified in an adult man with Graves' hyperthyroidism. This sequence joins TRBV7-2 and TRBJ2-7, with TRBD1 matching over 9 bases. CDR3 DNA: TGTGCCAGCAGCGACCAGTGGACAGGGGATCACGAGCAGTACTTC. The encoded protein is CASSDQWTGDHEQYF. The whole variable domain, filled in from reference TRBV7-2 and TRBJ2-7, reads GAGVSQSPSNKVTEKGKDVELRCDPISGHTALYWYRQSLGQGLEFLIYFQGNSAPDKSGLPSDRFSAERTGGSVSTLTIQRTQQEDSAVYLCASSDQWTGDHEQYFGPGTRLTVT.